One T cell receptor (beta chain) is described in this entry. CD45RO-negative CD8 cells positively selected for CCR7 made up the naive population, which excluded terminally differentiated effector memory CD45RA+ cells. This record comes from a study of shared clonotypes between healthy human individuals. This CDR3 comprises 13 residues. From germline, CDR1 is MNHEY and CDR2 SVGAGI. After removal of 4 bases from V and 6 bases from J, the junction contained 2 bases not matched to a gene. This was a deep-level run. The data were produced by immunoSEQ multiplex PCR, yet TCRdb's version contains in-frame clones alone and is incomplete. Of about 1,800,000 clones in the sample, 85% to 95% are singletons; the top ten hold more than 0.9%.

The clonotype was recovered from a man in his late teens or twenties in good health. Sequenced material: naive CD8+ T cells sorted from blood. The V call is TRBV6-5, the J call TRBJ2-1; TRBD1 matches 8 bases. CDR3 in amino acids: CASSLGQGNEQFF. The CDR3 nucleotides read TGTGCCAGCAGTTTAGGACAGGGCAATGAGCAGTTCTTC.